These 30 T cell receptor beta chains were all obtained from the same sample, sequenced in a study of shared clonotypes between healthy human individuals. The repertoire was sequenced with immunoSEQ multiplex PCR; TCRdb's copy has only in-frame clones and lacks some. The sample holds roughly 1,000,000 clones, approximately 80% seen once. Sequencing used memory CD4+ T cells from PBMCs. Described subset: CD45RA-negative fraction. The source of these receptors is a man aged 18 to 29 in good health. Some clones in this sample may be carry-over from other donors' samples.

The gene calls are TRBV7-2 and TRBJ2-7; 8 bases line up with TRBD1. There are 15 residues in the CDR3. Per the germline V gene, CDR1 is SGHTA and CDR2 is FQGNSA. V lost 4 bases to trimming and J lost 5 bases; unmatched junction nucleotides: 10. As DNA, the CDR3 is TGTGCCAGCAGCTACCGGACAGGGAGAGGGAACGAGCAGTACTTC. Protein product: CASSYRTGRGNEQYF.

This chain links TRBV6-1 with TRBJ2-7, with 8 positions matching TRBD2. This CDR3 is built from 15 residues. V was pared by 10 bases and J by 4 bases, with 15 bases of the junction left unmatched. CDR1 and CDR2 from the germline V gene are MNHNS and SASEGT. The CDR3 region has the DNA TGTGCCATCGGGAGGGGTCCCCGTTCATTTTACGAGCAGTACTTC. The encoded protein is CAIGRGPRSFYEQYF.

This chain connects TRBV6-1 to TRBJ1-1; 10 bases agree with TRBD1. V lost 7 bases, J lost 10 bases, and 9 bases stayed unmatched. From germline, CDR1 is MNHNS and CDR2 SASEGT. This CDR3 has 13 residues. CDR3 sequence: CASTGGRDRGAFF. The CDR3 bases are TGTGCCAGCACCGGGGGACGGGACAGGGGAGCTTTCTTT.

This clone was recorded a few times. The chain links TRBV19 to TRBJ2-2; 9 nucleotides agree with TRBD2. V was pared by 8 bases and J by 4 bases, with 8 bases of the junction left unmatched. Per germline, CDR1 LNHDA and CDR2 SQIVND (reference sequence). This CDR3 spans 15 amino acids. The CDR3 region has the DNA TGTGCCAGTCTCGGCGGGAGGGCCATCACCGGGGAGCTGTTTTTT. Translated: CASLGGRAITGELFF.

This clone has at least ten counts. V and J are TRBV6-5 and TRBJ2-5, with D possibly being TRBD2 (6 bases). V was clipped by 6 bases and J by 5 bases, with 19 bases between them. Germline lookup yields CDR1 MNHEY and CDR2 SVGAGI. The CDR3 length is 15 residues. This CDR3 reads CASSLKGGVGETQYF. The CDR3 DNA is TGTGCCAGCAGCCTTAAGGGAGGAGTGGGGGAGACCCAGTACTTC.

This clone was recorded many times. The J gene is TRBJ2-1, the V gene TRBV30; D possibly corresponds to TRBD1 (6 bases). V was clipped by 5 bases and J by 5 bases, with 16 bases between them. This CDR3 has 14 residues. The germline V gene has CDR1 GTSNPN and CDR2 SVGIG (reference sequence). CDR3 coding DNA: TGTGCCTGGGCCTGGGACATCGAACACAATGAGCAGTTCTTC. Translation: CAWAWDIEHNEQFF.

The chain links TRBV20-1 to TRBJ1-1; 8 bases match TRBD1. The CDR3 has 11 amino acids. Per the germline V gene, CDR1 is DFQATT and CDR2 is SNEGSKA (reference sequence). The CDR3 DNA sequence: TGCAGGACCGACAGGGGAACTGAAGCTTTCTTT. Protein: CRTDRGTEAFF.

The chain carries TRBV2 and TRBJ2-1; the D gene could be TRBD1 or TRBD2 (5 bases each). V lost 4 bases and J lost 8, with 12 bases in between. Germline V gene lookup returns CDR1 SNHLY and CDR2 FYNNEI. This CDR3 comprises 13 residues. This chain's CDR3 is CASSVRRDDEQFF. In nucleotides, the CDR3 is TGTGCCAGCAGTGTGCGCAGGGACGATGAGCAGTTCTTC.

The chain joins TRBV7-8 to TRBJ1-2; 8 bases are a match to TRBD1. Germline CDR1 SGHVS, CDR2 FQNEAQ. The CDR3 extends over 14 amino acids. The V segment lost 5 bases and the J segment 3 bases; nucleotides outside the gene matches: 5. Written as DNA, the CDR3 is TGTGCCAGCAGCCCCCGGGACAGGCACTATGGCTACACCTTC. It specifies CASSPRDRHYGYTF.

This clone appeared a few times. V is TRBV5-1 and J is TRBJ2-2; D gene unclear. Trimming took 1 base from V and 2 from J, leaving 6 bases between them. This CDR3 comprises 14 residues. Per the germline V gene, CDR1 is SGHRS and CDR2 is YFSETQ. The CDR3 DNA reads TGCGCCAGCAGCTTGACAGACAACACCGGGGAGCTGTTTTTT. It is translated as CASSLTDNTGELFF.

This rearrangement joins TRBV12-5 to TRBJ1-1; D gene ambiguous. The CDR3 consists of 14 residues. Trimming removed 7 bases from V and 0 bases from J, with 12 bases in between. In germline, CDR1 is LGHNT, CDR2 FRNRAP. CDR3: CASALTSMNTEAFF. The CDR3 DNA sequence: TGTGCTAGTGCCCTCACTTCCATGAACACTGAAGCTTTCTTT.

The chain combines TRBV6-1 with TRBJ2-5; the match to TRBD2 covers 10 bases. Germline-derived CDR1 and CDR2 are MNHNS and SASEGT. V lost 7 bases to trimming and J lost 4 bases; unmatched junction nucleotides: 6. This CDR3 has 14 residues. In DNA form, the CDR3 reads TGTGCCAGCACGGTGAGCGGGAGGGCAGAGACCCAGTACTTC. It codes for CASTVSGRAETQYF.

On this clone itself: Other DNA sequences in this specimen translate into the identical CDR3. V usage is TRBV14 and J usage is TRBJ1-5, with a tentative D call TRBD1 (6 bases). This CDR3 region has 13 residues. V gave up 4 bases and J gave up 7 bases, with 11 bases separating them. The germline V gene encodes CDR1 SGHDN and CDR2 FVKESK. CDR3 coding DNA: TGTGCCAGCAGCCGAACAGGGAACCAGCCCCAGCATTTT. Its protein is CASSRTGNQPQHF.

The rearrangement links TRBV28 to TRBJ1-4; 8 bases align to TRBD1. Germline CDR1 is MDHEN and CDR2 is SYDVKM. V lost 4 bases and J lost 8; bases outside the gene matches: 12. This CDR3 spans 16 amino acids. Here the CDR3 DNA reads TGTGCCAGCAGTTACGGCAGGGGGCGGTTAAGGGAAAAACTGTTTTTT. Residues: CASSYGRGRLREKLFF.

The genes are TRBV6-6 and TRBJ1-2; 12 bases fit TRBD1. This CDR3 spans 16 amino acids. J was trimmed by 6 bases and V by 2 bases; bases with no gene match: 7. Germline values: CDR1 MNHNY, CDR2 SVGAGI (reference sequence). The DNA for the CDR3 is TGTGCCAGCAGTTACGAAGGGACAGGGGGCAGGAATGGCTACACCTTC. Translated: CASSYEGTGGRNGYTF.

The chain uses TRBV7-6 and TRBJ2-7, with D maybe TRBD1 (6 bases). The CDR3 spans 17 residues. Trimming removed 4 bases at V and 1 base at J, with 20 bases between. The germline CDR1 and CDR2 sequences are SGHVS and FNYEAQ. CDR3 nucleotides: TGTGCCAGCAGCTCTAAGAAAACAGGGTTTTTGTCCTACGAGCAGTACTTC. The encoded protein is CASSSKKTGFLSYEQYF.

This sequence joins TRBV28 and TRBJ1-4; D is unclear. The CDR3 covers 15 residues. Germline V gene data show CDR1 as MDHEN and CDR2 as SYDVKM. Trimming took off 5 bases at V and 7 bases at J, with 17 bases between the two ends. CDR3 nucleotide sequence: TGTGCCAGCAGTCCGTCGGCGGCGAGGAGTGAAAAACTGTTTTTT. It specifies CASSPSAARSEKLFF. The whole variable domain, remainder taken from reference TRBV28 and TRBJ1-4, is DVKVTQSSRYLVKRTGEKVFLECVQDMDHENMFWYRQDPGLGLRLIYFSYDVKMKEKGDIPEGYSVSREKKERFSLILESASTNQTSMYLCASSPSAARSEKLFFGSGTQLSVL.

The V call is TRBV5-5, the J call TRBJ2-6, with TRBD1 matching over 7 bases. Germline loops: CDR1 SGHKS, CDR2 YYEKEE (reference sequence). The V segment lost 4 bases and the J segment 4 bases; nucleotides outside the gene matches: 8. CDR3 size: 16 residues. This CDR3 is CASSDGTAQGANVLTF. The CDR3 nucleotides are TGTGCCAGCAGCGATGGGACAGCTCAGGGGGCCAACGTCCTGACTTTC. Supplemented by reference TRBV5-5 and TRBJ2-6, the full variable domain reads DAGVTQSPTHLIKTRGQQVTLRCSPISGHKSVSWYQQVLGQGPQFIFQYYEKEERGRGNFPDRFSARQFPNYSSELNVNALLLGDSALYLCASSDGTAQGANVLTFGAGSRLTVL.

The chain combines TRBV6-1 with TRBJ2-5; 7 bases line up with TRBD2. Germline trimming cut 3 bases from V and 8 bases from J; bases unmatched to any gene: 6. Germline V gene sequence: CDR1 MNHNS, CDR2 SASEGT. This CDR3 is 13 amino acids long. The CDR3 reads CASSEAGVTTQYF. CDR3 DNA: TGTGCCAGCAGTGAGGCGGGAGTGACAACCCAGTACTTC.

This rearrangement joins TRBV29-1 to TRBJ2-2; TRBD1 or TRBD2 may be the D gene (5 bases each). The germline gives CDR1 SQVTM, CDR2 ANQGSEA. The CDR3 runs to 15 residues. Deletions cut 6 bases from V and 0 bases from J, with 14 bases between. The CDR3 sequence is CSVRTGQSNTGELFF. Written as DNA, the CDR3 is TGCAGCGTCCGGACGGGGCAATCGAACACCGGGGAGCTGTTTTTT.

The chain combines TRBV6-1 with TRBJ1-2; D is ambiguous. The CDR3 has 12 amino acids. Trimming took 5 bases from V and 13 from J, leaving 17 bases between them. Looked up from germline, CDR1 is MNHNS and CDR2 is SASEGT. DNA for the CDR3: TGTGCCAGCAGTACCGAGTATTGGTACACCACCTTC. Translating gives CASSTEYWYTTF.

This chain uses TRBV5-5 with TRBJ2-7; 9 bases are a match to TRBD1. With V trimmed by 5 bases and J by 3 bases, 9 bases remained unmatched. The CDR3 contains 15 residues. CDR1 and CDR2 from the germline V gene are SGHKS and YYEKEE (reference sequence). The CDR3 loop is CASRPLRDRVYEQYF. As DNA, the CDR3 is TGTGCCAGCAGACCTTTAAGGGACAGGGTCTACGAGCAGTACTTC.

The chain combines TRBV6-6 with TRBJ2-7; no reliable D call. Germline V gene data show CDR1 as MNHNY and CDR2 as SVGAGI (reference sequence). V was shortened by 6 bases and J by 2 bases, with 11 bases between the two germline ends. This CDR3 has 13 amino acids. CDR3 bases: TGTGCCAGCAGCGTCGGGCCCGCCTACGAGCAGTACTTC. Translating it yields CASSVGPAYEQYF.

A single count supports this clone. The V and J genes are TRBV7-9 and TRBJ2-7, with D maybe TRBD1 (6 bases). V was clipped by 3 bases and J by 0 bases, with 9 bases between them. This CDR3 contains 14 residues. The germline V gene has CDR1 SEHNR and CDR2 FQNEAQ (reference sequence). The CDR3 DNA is TGTGCCAGCAGCTTCGACAGGAGCTCCTACGAGCAGTACTTC. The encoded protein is CASSFDRSSYEQYF.

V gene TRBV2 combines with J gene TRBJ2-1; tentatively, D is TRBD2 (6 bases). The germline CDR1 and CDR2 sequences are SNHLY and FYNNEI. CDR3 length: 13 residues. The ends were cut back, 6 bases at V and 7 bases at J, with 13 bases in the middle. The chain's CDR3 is CASSREVSNEQFF. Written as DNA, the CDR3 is TGTGCCAGCAGCAGGGAGGTTTCTAATGAGCAGTTCTTC.

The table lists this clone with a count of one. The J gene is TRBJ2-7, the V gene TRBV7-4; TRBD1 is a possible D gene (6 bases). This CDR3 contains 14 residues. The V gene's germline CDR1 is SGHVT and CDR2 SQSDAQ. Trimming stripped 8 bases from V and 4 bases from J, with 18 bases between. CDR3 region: CASHPKQGSYEQYF. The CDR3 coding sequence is TGTGCCAGCCACCCCAAACAGGGATCGTACGAGCAGTACTTC.

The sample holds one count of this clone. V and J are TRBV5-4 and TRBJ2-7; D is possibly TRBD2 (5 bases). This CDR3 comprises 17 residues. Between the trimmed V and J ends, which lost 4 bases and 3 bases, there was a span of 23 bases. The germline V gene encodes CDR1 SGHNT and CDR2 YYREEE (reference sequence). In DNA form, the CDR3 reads TGTGCCAGCAGCCCCCGGGGTGGCGGACTCGGGTACTACGAGCAGTACTTC. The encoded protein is CASSPRGGGLGYYEQYF.

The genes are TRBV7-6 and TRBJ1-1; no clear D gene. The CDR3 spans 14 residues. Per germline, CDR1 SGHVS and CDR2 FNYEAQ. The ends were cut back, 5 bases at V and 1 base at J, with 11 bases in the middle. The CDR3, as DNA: TGTGCCAGCAGCATCGGTCTGGGGAACACTGAAGCTTTCTTT. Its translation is CASSIGLGNTEAFF. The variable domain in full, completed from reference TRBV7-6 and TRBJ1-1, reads GAGVSQSPRYKVTKRGQDVALRCDPISGHVSLYWYRQALGQGPEFLTYFNYEAQQDKSGLPNDRFSAERPEGSISTLTIQRTEQRDSAMYRCASSIGLGNTEAFFGQGTRLTVV.

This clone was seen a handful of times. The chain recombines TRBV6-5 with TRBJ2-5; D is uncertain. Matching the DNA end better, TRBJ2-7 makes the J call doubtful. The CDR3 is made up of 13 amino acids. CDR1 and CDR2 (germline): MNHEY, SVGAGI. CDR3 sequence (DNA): TGTGCCAGCAGTTCCGACCCCGCAGTCGAGCAGTACTTC. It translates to CASSSDPAVEQYF.

CDR3 amino acids: CASSPLGTGVTGELFF. In DNA form, the CDR3 reads TGTGCCAGCTCACCTCTCGGGACAGGGGTCACCGGGGAGCTGTTTTTT. The genes are TRBV18 and TRBJ2-2; 10 bases line up with TRBD1. This CDR3 has 16 residues. Germline assignment: CDR1 KGHSH and CDR2 LQKENI. V shed 3 bases and J 4 bases; nucleotides not matched to a gene: 5. The complete variable domain, with remaining parts taken from reference TRBV18 and TRBJ2-2, reads NAGVMQNPRHLVRRRGQEARLRCSPMKGHSHVYWYRQLPEEGLKFMVYLQKENIIDESGMPKERFSAEFPKEGPSILRIQQVVRGDSAAYFCASSPLGTGVTGELFFGEGSRLTVL.